This T cell receptor (beta chain) came from a study of T cell responses to AZD1222 COVID-19 vaccine. Study in general: Pooling of second doses given at about 4 or about 12 weeks was done. Regarding the study as a whole: Only 5 to 7 AZD1222 recipients tested seropositive at baseline. Vaccine-associated CD4 TCRs spanned spike, dominant at 160-218 and 743-854. The breadth and depth of Spike-specific TCRs increased once two AZD1222 doses had been given.

Assay: immunoSEQ multiplex PCR; the TCRdb copy retains only in-frame clones and omits some. The sample shows some 120,000 clones, approximately 84% of them seen only once. Remarks on this clone: Its specificity is not known.

Deletions cut 4 bases from V and 10 bases from J, with 14 bases between. This CDR3 region has 14 residues. Germline loops: CDR1 MDHEN, CDR2 SYDVKM. The starting material was peripheral blood, obtained on day 0 of AZD1222 vaccination. The rearrangement links TRBV28 to TRBJ1-6; D remains ambiguous. This receptor was taken from an adult in good health. The CDR3 nucleotides read TGTGCCAGCAGTTCCCCAAGCCTTGGATCACCCCTCCACTTT. Translating it yields CASSSPSLGSPLHF. Full variable domain (missing parts from reference TRBV28 and TRBJ1-6): DVKVTQSSRYLVKRTGEKVFLECVQDMDHENMFWYRQDPGLGLRLIYFSYDVKMKEKGDIPEGYSVSREKKERFSLILESASTNQTSMYLCASSSPSLGSPLHFGNGTRLTVT.